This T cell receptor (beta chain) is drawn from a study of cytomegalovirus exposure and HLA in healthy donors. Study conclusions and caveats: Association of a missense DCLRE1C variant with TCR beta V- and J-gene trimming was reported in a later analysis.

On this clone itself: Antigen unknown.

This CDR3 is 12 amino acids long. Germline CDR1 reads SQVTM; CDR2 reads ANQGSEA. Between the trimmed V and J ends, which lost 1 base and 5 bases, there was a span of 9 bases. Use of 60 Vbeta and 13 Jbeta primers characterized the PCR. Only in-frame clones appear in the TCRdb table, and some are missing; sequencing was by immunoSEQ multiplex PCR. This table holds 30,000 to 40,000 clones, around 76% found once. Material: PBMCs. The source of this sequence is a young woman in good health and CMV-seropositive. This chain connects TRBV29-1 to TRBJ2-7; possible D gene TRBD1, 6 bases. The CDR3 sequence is CSVEGQADEQYF. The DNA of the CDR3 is TGCAGCGTTGAAGGACAGGCCGACGAGCAGTACTTC.